Presented here are 23 T cell receptor beta chains from one specimen sequenced in a study of T-cell reconstitution after alpha-beta-depleted transplantation in children. Unique molecular identifiers tagged the TCRbeta library. TCRdb called the PCR reads again in MiXCR, with one record for every CDR3 protein. Found here are a few hundred thousand distinct CDR3 sequences, 10% of them singletons; the top ten hold approximately 2.3%. This sample comprised PBMCs from the stem cell graft donor, obtained from the stem cell graft. Receptors originate from a human donor who donated a stem cell graft to a child with acute lymphoblastic leukemia.

The rearrangement joins TRBV5-6 to TRBJ2-1; no reliable D call. Germline CDR1 reads SGHDT; CDR2 reads YYEEEE. V was pared by 0 bases and J by 4 bases, with 14 bases between. This CDR3 spans 16 amino acids. CDR3 in DNA: TGTGCCAGCAGCTTGGCCTTGGGCGCCTATTACAATGAGCAGTTCTTC. Translating it yields CASSLALGAYYNEQFF.

This clonotype turned up a few times. The chain couples TRBV11-3 to TRBJ2-2, with D tentatively TRBD2 (5 bases). Germline-derived CDR1 and CDR2 are SGHNT and YENEEA. Trimming left V 9 bases short and J 4 bases short, with 24 bases between. There are 17 residues in the CDR3. For the CDR3, the DNA is TGTGCCAGGATGGAAGTCCGGGCACCTCGGGGCACCGGGGAGCTGTTTTTT. Translated, it gives CARMEVRAPRGTGELFF.

V and J are TRBV7-8 and TRBJ2-7, with D perhaps matching TRBD1 or TRBD2 (6 bases each). Germline V CDR1 and CDR2: SGHVS, FQNEAQ. Trimming stripped 1 base from V and 0 bases from J, with 19 bases between. The CDR3 loop spans 18 amino acids. CDR3 in amino acids: CASSLVGGSSPSSYEQYF. In DNA, the CDR3 is TGTGCCAGCAGCTTAGTAGGGGGGTCTAGCCCTAGCTCCTACGAGCAGTACTTC.

This chain uses TRBV4-3 with TRBJ2-7; TRBD2 matches 7 bases. Losses at the gene ends were 0 bases for V and 1 base for J; bases not matched to a gene: 6. The CDR3 runs 16 residues. Germline CDR1 reads LGHNA; CDR2 reads YSLEER. In nucleotides, the CDR3 is TGCGCCAGCAGCCAAGATCCGAGCGGGATTTCCTACGAGCAGTACTTC. Translating gives CASSQDPSGISYEQYF.

This clonotype was detected ten times or more. The chain recombines TRBV9 with TRBJ2-7, with D unresolved. The germline gives CDR1 SGDLS, CDR2 YYNGEE. Trimming pared 0 bases from V and 2 bases from J, leaving 9 bases between. The CDR3 is 14 residues long. CDR3 sequence: CASSVAERTYEQYF. Here the CDR3 DNA reads TGTGCCAGCAGCGTAGCTGAGAGAACCTACGAGCAGTACTTC.

The chain combines TRBV20-1 with TRBJ2-1, with TRBD2 matching over 10 bases. The CDR3 is 14 residues long. CDR1 and CDR2 (germline): DFQATT, SNEGSKA (reference sequence). Germline trimming cut 6 bases from V and 8 bases from J; bases unmatched to any gene: 10. The CDR3 nucleotides are TGCAGTGCCCTAGTCCTAGCGGGAGTGGATGAGCAGTTCTTC. It translates to CSALVLAGVDEQFF.

This clonotype was counted many times. CDR3 DNA: TGCGCCAGCAGCCAAGTATGGGGAGGATCGGGTCAGCCCCAGCATTTT. Amino acid sequence: CASSQVWGGSGQPQHF. The V call is TRBV4-1, the J call TRBJ1-5; D remains unclear. The CDR3 sequence is 16 residues long. Germline V CDR1 and CDR2: MGHRA, YSYEKL. Trimming stripped 1 base from V and 6 bases from J, with 16 bases between.

This clonotype was picked up many times. The chain uses TRBV20-1 and TRBJ2-1; D not certain. In germline, CDR1 is DFQATT, CDR2 SNEGSKA (reference sequence). The V end lost 0 bases, the J end lost 8 bases, and 17 bases lay between the germline ends. The CDR3 spans 15 residues. CDR3 in DNA: TGCAGTGCTAGAGATCGAGAACTTTCCTTCGATGAGCAGTTCTTC. It specifies CSARDRELSFDEQFF.

This clonotype was observed many times. The chain carries TRBV6-1 and TRBJ1-2; D not certain. V shed 6 bases and J shed 4 bases, with 18 bases lying between them. Germline V gene lookup returns CDR1 MNHNS and CDR2 SASEGT. CDR3 length: 15 residues. CDR3 bases: TGTGCCAGCAGGGCAGCCTCCGGGTCTAGCTATGGCTACACCTTC. It encodes CASRAASGSSYGYTF.

The chain has TRBV7-9 and TRBJ2-3; 9 nucleotides line up with TRBD1. Germline CDR1 is SEHNR and CDR2 is FQNEAQ (reference sequence). Unmatched junction bases numbered 7, after V lost 5 bases and J lost 4 bases. The CDR3 consists of 15 residues. CDR3 region: CASSRRDRVPDTQYF. The DNA for the CDR3 is TGTGCCAGCAGCCGCCGGGACAGGGTACCAGATACGCAGTATTTT.

The chain joins TRBV9 to TRBJ2-3; 9 nucleotides align to TRBD1. The CDR3 is 16 amino acids. The germline V gene has CDR1 SGDLS and CDR2 YYNGEE. With V trimmed by 1 base and J by 2 bases, 5 bases remained unmatched. The CDR3: CASSVFGQGYTDTQYF. CDR3 coding DNA: TGTGCCAGCAGCGTATTTGGACAGGGGTACACAGATACGCAGTATTTT.

V is TRBV29-1 and J is TRBJ2-1; 8 positions agree with TRBD2. The CDR3 is 13 residues long. Germline loops: CDR1 SQVTM, CDR2 ANQGSEA. Trimming removed 8 bases from V and 2 bases from J; junction bases left unmatched: 5. CDR3 nucleotide sequence: TGCAGCTCCGGGGGGGGGACCTACAATGAGCAGTTCTTC. This sequence encodes CSSGGGTYNEQFF.

This clonotype was seen only a few times. This chain uses TRBV5-1 with TRBJ2-1, with D perhaps being TRBD1 or TRBD2 (5 bases each). With 3 bases removed from V and 7 bases from J, the gap between germline ends came to 11 bases. The CDR3 has 13 amino acids. CDR1 is SGHRS and CDR2 is YFSETQ in the germline V gene. DNA of the CDR3: TGCGCCAGCAGCTCTGGGGGAAGGAATGAGCAGTTCTTC. As protein: CASSSGGRNEQFF.

This clonotype was counted a single time. The rearrangement uses TRBV7-8 and TRBJ2-2; TRBD2 aligns across 8 bases. CDR1 is SGHVS, CDR2 FQNEAQ, per germline. V dropped 5 bases and J dropped 5; count of bases not matched to a gene: 7. The CDR3 is 15 residues long. The CDR3 reads CASSVGLAFTGELFF. The DNA for the CDR3 is TGTGCCAGCAGCGTAGGACTAGCATTTACCGGGGAGCTGTTTTTT. Looking up the rest from reference TRBV7-8 and TRBJ2-2 gives the full variable domain: GAGVSQSPRYKVAKRGQDVALRCDPISGHVSLFWYQQALGQGPEFLTYFQNEAQLDKSGLPSDRFFAERPEGSVSTLKIQRTQQEDSAVYLCASSVGLAFTGELFFGEGSRLTVL.

This clonotype was recorded a few times. The V and J genes are TRBV27 and TRBJ2-2; no clear D. Germline CDR1 MNHEY, CDR2 SMNVEV (reference sequence). V lost 3 bases and J 1 base, leaving 3 bases between the germline ends. The CDR3 covers 13 residues. CDR3 sequence (DNA): TGTGCCAGCAGTTTCCAGAACACCGGGGAGCTGTTTTTT. Its translation is CASSFQNTGELFF.

This chain connects TRBV10-3 to TRBJ2-1; no firm D call. CDR3 length: 13 residues. Looked up from germline, CDR1 is ENHRY and CDR2 is SYGVKD. The ends were cut back, 2 bases at V and 3 bases at J, with 5 bases in the middle. The CDR3 DNA follows: TGTGCCATCAGTGAGGGGGACTACAATGAGCAGTTCTTC. It is translated as CAISEGDYNEQFF.

The chain is built from TRBV5-1 and TRBJ1-1; 9 positions agree with TRBD1. CDR3 size: 14 residues. V trimming: 3 bases; J trimming: 5 bases; junction bases outside the gene matches: 5. From germline, CDR1 is SGHRS and CDR2 YFSETQ. CDR3 sequence reads: CASSSTGGGTEAFF. For the CDR3, the DNA is TGCGCCAGCAGCTCGACAGGGGGGGGAACTGAAGCTTTCTTT. Full variable domain (missing parts from reference TRBV5-1 and TRBJ1-1): KAGVTQTPRYLIKTRGQQVTLSCSPISGHRSVSWYQQTPGQGLQFLFEYFSETQRNKGNFPGRFSGRQFSNSRSEMNVSTLELGDSALYLCASSSTGGGTEAFFGQGTRLTVV.

This clonotype appeared a few times. V and J are TRBV10-3 and TRBJ2-7; D remains ambiguous. V dropped 2 bases and J dropped 2 bases, with 10 bases sitting between them. The CDR3 covers 14 residues. CDR1 is ENHRY, CDR2 SYGVKD, per germline. In DNA, the CDR3 is TGTGCCATCAGTGAGCCTCCCGCCACCTACGAGCAGTACTTC. Protein: CAISEPPATYEQYF.

This clonotype was seen at least ten times. The chain couples TRBV7-9 to TRBJ1-2, with D possibly being TRBD1 (6 bases). Between the trimmed V and J ends, which lost 7 bases and 1 base, there was a span of 13 bases. From germline, CDR1 is SEHNR and CDR2 FQNEAQ (reference sequence). The CDR3 sequence is 14 residues long. The CDR3 spells CASIASGDNYGYTF. In DNA form, the CDR3 reads TGTGCCAGCATCGCCTCAGGGGATAACTATGGCTACACCTTC.

The chain combines TRBV12-3 or TRBV12-4 with TRBJ2-7; D is unresolved. CDR3 length: 13 residues. The germline V and J ends were trimmed by 3 bases and 6 bases, with 12 bases remaining between them. The CDR3, as DNA: TGTGCCAGCAGTTTGGACCCTCGGGCCGAGCAGTACTTC. This codes for CASSLDPRAEQYF.

About this clonotype: It may be a read error: a sequence one base away is much more abundant. This sequence joins TRBV15 and TRBJ2-1, with a weak D call TRBD1 (5 bases). Germline V CDR1 and CDR2: LNHNV, YYDKDF (reference sequence). This CDR3 has 14 amino acids. The CDR3 DNA follows: TGTGCCCCCAGCAGGCGAGGACAACTCAATGAGCAGTTCTTC. The encoded protein is CAPSRRGQLNEQFF.

V gene TRBV13 combines with J gene TRBJ2-1; either TRBD1 or TRBD2 may supply D (5 bases each). Germline CDR1 PRHDT, CDR2 FYEKMQ (reference sequence). The CDR3 runs to 15 residues. V was trimmed by 0 bases and J by 8 bases, leaving 14 bases between them. DNA of the CDR3: TGTGCCAGCAGCTTAGGTCGGGGCCCCGTGGATGAGCAGTTCTTC. It is translated as CASSLGRGPVDEQFF.

The chain employs TRBV7-2 and TRBJ2-7, with D perhaps TRBD1 (6 bases). V lost 4 bases to trimming and J lost 6 bases, with 16 bases between them. Looked up from germline, CDR1 is SGHTA and CDR2 is FQGNSA. The CDR3 runs to 14 residues. The CDR3 DNA is TGTGCCAGCAGCTCCCCGGGACACCTTGTCGAGCAGTACTTC. This translates into CASSSPGHLVEQYF.